One and the same sample provided the 19 T cell receptor beta chains below, sequenced in a study of blood T cell repertoires in COVID-19. Clones were sequenced by immunoSEQ multiplex PCR, and TCRdb holds only the in-frame ones, with some missing. This table holds some 78,000 clones, around nine tenths found once. The sample was peripheral blood. All receptors derive from a man aged 70 or older with active or convalescent COVID-19.

This rearrangement joins TRBV11-2 to TRBJ1-1; D unresolved. The CDR3 totals 14 residues. The germline CDR1 and CDR2 sequences are SGHAT and FQNNGV. The ends were cut back, 1 base at V and 1 base at J, with 7 bases in the middle. For the CDR3, the DNA is TGTGCCAGCAGCTTAGTAAATCGGAACACTGAAGCTTTCTTT. Encoded protein: CASSLVNRNTEAFF.

The V call is TRBV29-1, the J call TRBJ2-7, with D unresolved. This CDR3 is 13 amino acids long. Per the germline V gene, CDR1 is SQVTM and CDR2 is ANQGSEA. The V gene lost 5 bases and the J gene lost 2 bases, with 13 bases spanning the gap. The CDR3 DNA sequence: TGCAGCGTTATATCGGAGCTTACCTACGAGCAGTACTTC. Its translation is CSVISELTYEQYF.

This sequence joins TRBV27 and TRBJ2-7, with 7 nucleotides matching TRBD2. The V gene's germline CDR1 is MNHEY and CDR2 SMNVEV (reference sequence). The length of the CDR3 is 14 residues. V trimming: 2 bases; J trimming: 0 bases; junction bases outside the gene matches: 1. CDR3 sequence reads: CASSLRTSSYEQYF. The CDR3 DNA is TGTGCCAGCAGTTTACGGACTAGCTCCTACGAGCAGTACTTC.

CDR3 bases: TGTGCCAGCAGCGTAGGGGTGGGACTAGAGGCATCTGGGGCCAACGTCCTGACTTTC. This gives the protein CASSVGVGLEASGANVLTF. The rearrangement joins TRBV9 to TRBJ2-6; 8 positions match TRBD2. With V trimmed by 0 bases and J by 1 base, 9 bases remained unmatched. CDR1 is SGDLS and CDR2 is YYNGEE in the germline V gene. This CDR3 has 19 amino acids.

The chain recombines TRBV7-9 with TRBJ1-1; D is perhaps TRBD1 (6 bases). Germline CDR1 reads SEHNR; CDR2 reads FQNEAQ (reference sequence). This CDR3 has 15 residues. With 4 bases removed from V and 2 bases from J, the gap between germline ends came to 14 bases. The CDR3 sequence is CASSSGQTTNTEAFF. CDR3 coding DNA: TGTGCCAGCAGCTCCGGACAGACAACTAACACTGAAGCTTTCTTT.

This chain links TRBV14 with TRBJ2-2; D is possibly TRBD1 (6 bases). Germline V gene sequence: CDR1 SGHDN, CDR2 FVKESK. V shed 0 bases and J shed 6 bases, with 17 bases lying between them. The CDR3 is 17 amino acids. The CDR3 DNA sequence: TGTGCCAGCAGCCAAGATAGGGGGACACTGGGTTCCGGGGAGCTGTTTTTT. Translating it yields CASSQDRGTLGSGELFF.

V is TRBV30 and J is TRBJ2-7; 8 bases are a match to TRBD1. The CDR3 extends over 15 amino acids. The germline V gene has CDR1 GTSNPN and CDR2 SVGIG (reference sequence). Germline trimming cut 0 bases from V and 1 base from J; bases unmatched to any gene: 5. In DNA, the CDR3 is TGTGCCTGGAGTGTTACAGGGGGATTTTCCTACGAGCAGTACTTC. This translates into CAWSVTGGFSYEQYF.

This chain joins TRBV12-5 and TRBJ2-5; D is possibly TRBD2 (5 bases). This CDR3 has 13 residues. V lost 5 bases to trimming and J lost 2 bases, with 9 bases between them. Per the germline V gene, CDR1 is LGHNT and CDR2 is FRNRAP. This CDR3 reads CASGPSSQETQYF. DNA for the CDR3: TGTGCTAGTGGTCCTAGCTCTCAAGAGACCCAGTACTTC.

The V call is TRBV5-1, the J call TRBJ1-1; 7 bases agree with TRBD1. The CDR3 is 14 residues long. The ends lost 4 bases at V and 1 base at J; junction bases unmatched: 4. Germline V lookup: CDR1 SGHRS, CDR2 YFSETQ. CDR3 sequence: CASSIGTANTEAFF. The CDR3 nucleotides read TGCGCCAGCAGCATCGGGACAGCGAACACTGAAGCTTTCTTT.

V and J are TRBV19 and TRBJ2-1; D may be TRBD1 (6 bases). Trimming pared 3 bases from V and 7 bases from J, leaving 7 bases between. This CDR3 has 12 amino acids. Germline CDR1 is LNHDA and CDR2 is SQIVND (reference sequence). CDR3: CASSIGQNEQFF. CDR3 in DNA: TGTGCCAGTAGTATCGGACAGAATGAGCAGTTCTTC.

This chain joins TRBV5-1 and TRBJ2-1; the match to TRBD2 covers 9 bases. The CDR3 spans 15 residues. Germline loops: CDR1 SGHRS, CDR2 YFSETQ. Trimming took 1 base from V and 9 from J; bases not matched to a gene: 8. This CDR3 is CASSLIAGAGSEQFF. CDR3 bases: TGCGCCAGCAGCTTGATAGCGGGGGCTGGTAGTGAGCAGTTCTTC.

This clone was found once. The rearrangement links TRBV5-5 to TRBJ2-1; D is uncertain. The CDR3 covers 16 residues. Germline assignment: CDR1 SGHKS and CDR2 YYEKEE (reference sequence). The germline V and J ends were trimmed by 0 bases and 0 bases, with 10 bases remaining between them. The CDR3 coding sequence is TGTGCCAGCAGCTTGGAAGTAGCCCGCTCCTACAATGAGCAGTTCTTC. Protein: CASSLEVARSYNEQFF.

The chain combines TRBV7-9 with TRBJ1-2, with TRBD1 matching 8 bases. The CDR3 runs 14 residues. Germline V gene lookup returns CDR1 SEHNR and CDR2 FQNEAQ (reference sequence). J lost 7 bases, V lost 2 bases, and 6 bases had no gene match. The chain's CDR3 is CASSLPGGSPGYTF. DNA for the CDR3: TGTGCCAGCAGCTTACCAGGGGGCTCTCCTGGCTACACCTTC.

The chain employs TRBV20-1 and TRBJ2-3; 11 bases are shared with TRBD2. The CDR3 covers 15 residues. The trim removed 3 bases at V and 5 bases at J, leaving 7 bases unmatched. Germline V gene sequence: CDR1 DFQATT, CDR2 SNEGSKA (reference sequence). CDR3 residues: CSASLAGGQGDTQYF. As DNA, the CDR3 is TGCAGTGCTAGTTTAGCGGGGGGGCAGGGAGATACGCAGTATTTT.

The V and J genes are TRBV30 and TRBJ2-1; possibly TRBD2 for D (7 bases). Germline CDR1 is GTSNPN and CDR2 is SVGIG (reference sequence). V dropped 5 bases and J dropped 7 bases, with 12 bases sitting between them. The length of the CDR3 is 12 residues. The CDR3, as DNA: TGTGCCTGGGAGGGGGGGCCTAATGAGCAGTTCTTC. This encodes CAWEGGPNEQFF.

This chain joins TRBV5-6 and TRBJ2-4; 10 nucleotides agree with TRBD2. The CDR3 spans 19 residues. The J segment lost 0 bases and the V segment lost 4 bases, leaving 13 bases of the junction unmatched. CDR1 and CDR2 (germline): SGHDT, YYEEEE. Here the CDR3 reads CASSHRTSGNTVAKNIQYF. The CDR3 region has the DNA TGTGCCAGCAGCCATCGGACTAGCGGCAACACGGTAGCCAAAAACATTCAGTACTTC.

The V call is TRBV7-2, the J call TRBJ1-1, with D maybe TRBD1 (6 bases). There are 12 residues in the CDR3. Germline V gene lookup returns CDR1 SGHTA and CDR2 FQGNSA. Deletions cut 5 bases from V and 3 bases from J, with 7 bases between. CDR3 loop: CASSQGYTEAFF. CDR3 in DNA: TGTGCCAGCAGCCAGGGGTACACTGAAGCTTTCTTT.

This chain uses TRBV18 with TRBJ2-1; 9 bases fit TRBD1. The J segment lost 6 bases and the V segment lost 3 bases, leaving 9 bases of the junction unmatched. This CDR3 region has 16 residues. The germline V gene encodes CDR1 KGHSH and CDR2 LQKENI. CDR3 bases: TGTGCCAGCTCACCGAAACAGGGGGCATTGAGCAATGAGCAGTTCTTC. Encoded protein: CASSPKQGALSNEQFF.

This chain joins TRBV10-2 and TRBJ1-5, with TRBD1 identical over 7 bases. The CDR3 sequence is 14 residues long. The germline CDR1 and CDR2 sequences are WSHSY and SAAADI. V was clipped by 6 bases and J by 4 bases; unmatched bases: 6. The CDR3 protein is CASSETGENQPQHF. CDR3 DNA sequence: TGCGCCAGCAGCGAAACAGGGGAGAATCAGCCCCAGCATTTT.